This T cell receptor (beta chain) was recovered during a study of CD8 T cells in ankylosing spondylitis. TCRdb reprocessed the 5' RACE reads via MiXCR and lists one record per CDR3 protein. The sample records 750,000 to 850,000 distinct CDR3 sequences, 10% to 15% being singletons. The CDR3 is 13 residues long. Germline V gene lookup returns CDR1 SQVTM and CDR2 ANQGSEA. V was pared by 1 base and J by 9 bases, with 15 bases between. General observations from the study: Disease-linked clones reportedly showed significant enrichment in matched ankylosing spondylitis synovial fluid. A TCR beta motif of seven or eight highly homologous variants appeared characteristic of ankylosing spondylitis blood.

This clonotype was observed many times. Its antigen is not identified. This receptor was obtained from a male donor with ankylosing spondylitis. The specimen sequenced was blood, either unsorted or a sorted T cell fraction (not recorded which). The rearrangement joins TRBV29-1 to TRBJ1-1, with no clear D. The CDR3 DNA reads as TGCAGCGTTGAAGTGTTGAGGAGGGTTCAAGCTTTCTTT. Translating gives CSVEVLRRVQAFF.